Below are 28 T cell receptor beta chains sequenced from a single sample in a study of cytomegalovirus exposure and HLA in healthy donors. The PCR made use of 60 Vbeta and 13 Jbeta primers. Using immunoSEQ multiplex PCR, the repertoire was profiled, and TCRdb retains in-frame clones only, with some absent. The sample shows 90,000 to 150,000 clones, and less than 4.5% sits with its ten largest clones. Sequencing input: PBMCs. The receptor set was obtained from a man aged 18 to 35 in good health and CMV-seronegative.

J is TRBJ2-1 and V is TRBV14; D remains unclear. CDR3 length equals 13 residues. Deletions cut 2 bases from V and 3 bases from J, with 5 bases between. CDR1 SGHDN and CDR2 FVKESK come from the germline V gene. In DNA, the CDR3 is TGTGCCAGCAGCCAATCGCGCTACAATGAGCAGTTCTTC. This sequence encodes CASSQSRYNEQFF.

The chain has TRBV4-1 and TRBJ2-1; D is perhaps TRBD1 (5 bases). CDR1 MGHRA and CDR2 YSYEKL come from the germline V gene. The V and J ends lost 1 base and 8 bases respectively, with 12 bases between them. This CDR3 is 14 amino acids long. Here the CDR3 reads CASSQGARVDEQFF. As DNA, the CDR3 is TGCGCCAGCAGCCAAGGTGCCAGGGTTGATGAGCAGTTCTTC.

The chain employs TRBV30 and TRBJ1-2; a possible D gene is TRBD1 (5 bases). V shed 3 bases and J shed 5 bases, with 13 bases lying between them. CDR3 size: 13 residues. Germline V gene lookup returns CDR1 GTSNPN and CDR2 SVGIG (reference sequence). The CDR3 nucleotides read TGTGCCTGGAGCTCGGGGGAATCGTATGGCTACACCTTC. Its protein is CAWSSGESYGYTF.

The genes are TRBV19 and TRBJ1-4; weak D call: TRBD1 (5 bases). CDR3 length equals 14 residues. V was shortened by 5 bases and J by 7 bases, with 14 bases between the two germline ends. The germline V gene has CDR1 LNHDA and CDR2 SQIVND (reference sequence). This CDR3 reads CASSEQGNGEKLFF. Written as DNA, the CDR3 is TGTGCCAGTAGTGAGCAGGGCAATGGTGAAAAACTGTTTTTT.

The V gene is TRBV19, the J gene TRBJ2-7, with D perhaps TRBD2 (6 bases). The CDR3 totals 15 residues. With 1 base removed from V and 0 bases from J, the gap between germline ends came to 10 bases. Germline CDR1 reads LNHDA; CDR2 reads SQIVND (reference sequence). In DNA, the CDR3 is TGTGCCAGTAGTATAGTGGAGGAGGGCTCCTACGAGCAGTACTTC. Translating it yields CASSIVEEGSYEQYF.

The chain links TRBV5-1 to TRBJ1-2, with a tentative D call TRBD1 (6 bases). CDR1 is SGHRS and CDR2 is YFSETQ in the germline V gene. The CDR3 runs 12 residues. V was cut by 5 bases and J by 7 bases, with 12 bases left in between. In DNA, the CDR3 is TGCGCCAGCAGACAGGGAGTATCTGGCTACACCTTC. Amino acid sequence: CASRQGVSGYTF.

This chain connects TRBV11-2 to TRBJ1-5; D gene unclear. This CDR3 contains 13 residues. Germline-derived CDR1 and CDR2 are SGHAT and FQNNGV. V lost 1 base to trimming and J lost 7 bases, with 8 bases between them. Here the CDR3 DNA reads TGTGCCAGCAGCTTAGGACTCTTCCAGCCCCAGCATTTT. Translation: CASSLGLFQPQHF.

The gene calls are TRBV5-1 and TRBJ1-1; perhaps TRBD1 as D (6 bases). The germline gives CDR1 SGHRS, CDR2 YFSETQ. The germline V and J ends were trimmed by 1 base and 0 bases, with 10 bases remaining between them. The CDR3 totals 15 residues. Here the CDR3 reads CASSLTGSMNTEAFF. CDR3 nucleotides: TGCGCCAGCAGCTTGACAGGGTCGATGAACACTGAAGCTTTCTTT. Filled out from reference TRBV5-1 and TRBJ1-1, the complete variable domain reads KAGVTQTPRYLIKTRGQQVTLSCSPISGHRSVSWYQQTPGQGLQFLFEYFSETQRNKGNFPGRFSGRQFSNSRSEMNVSTLELGDSALYLCASSLTGSMNTEAFFGQGTRLTVV.

The chain combines TRBV11-3 with TRBJ2-7, with 8 bases lining up with TRBD2. The CDR3 extends over 15 amino acids. CDR1 and CDR2 from the germline V gene are SGHNT and YENEEA. Germline trimming cut 5 bases from V and 0 bases from J; bases unmatched to any gene: 6. In DNA, the CDR3 is TGTGCCAGCAGCCAGGAAACTAGCGGCTCCTACGAGCAGTACTTC. This codes for CASSQETSGSYEQYF.

The V gene is TRBV5-1, the J gene TRBJ1-1; 7 bases match TRBD1. The V gene end was trimmed by 4 bases and the J gene end by 14 bases; junction bases not matched to a gene: 8. This CDR3 is built from 11 residues. The germline gives CDR1 SGHRS, CDR2 YFSETQ. The CDR3, as DNA: TGCGCCAGCAGCATCGGGACAGAACTGTTCTTT. This encodes CASSIGTELFF.

The V call is TRBV30, the J call TRBJ2-1, with a tentative D call TRBD2 (6 bases). The V gene's germline CDR1 is GTSNPN and CDR2 SVGIG (reference sequence). The CDR3 contains 13 residues. The ends were cut back, 5 bases at V and 4 bases at J, with 12 bases in the middle. The CDR3 DNA follows: TGTGCCTGGGCCGGGACTTTATACAATGAGCAGTTCTTC. This sequence encodes CAWAGTLYNEQFF.

The chain couples TRBV5-1 to TRBJ2-7; TRBD2 matches at 12 bases. Germline CDR1 reads SGHRS; CDR2 reads YFSETQ. After removal of 0 bases from V and 2 bases from J, the junction contained 3 bases not matched to a gene. This CDR3 is 16 amino acids long. The DNA for the CDR3 is TGCGCCAGCAGCTTGGAAGGACTAGCGGGAACCTACGAGCAGTACTTC. Its translation is CASSLEGLAGTYEQYF.

The chain couples TRBV7-2 to TRBJ1-6; 7 positions agree with TRBD1. Germline-derived CDR1 and CDR2 are SGHTA and FQGNSA. The CDR3 length is 14 residues. With 9 bases clipped from V and 11 bases from J, the junction kept 13 bases outside the gene matches. The DNA of the CDR3 is TGTGCCAGGTCGGGGGACAGCCCAGCGGCACCCCTCCACTTT. Amino acid sequence: CARSGDSPAAPLHF.

V is TRBV7-9 and J is TRBJ2-7, with 7 positions matching TRBD1. The J segment lost 5 bases and the V segment lost 6 bases, leaving 7 bases of the junction unmatched. This CDR3 region has 13 residues. The V gene's germline CDR1 is SEHNR and CDR2 FQNEAQ (reference sequence). CDR3 sequence (DNA): TGTGCCAGCAGACAGGGGACCGGCGACGAGCAGTACTTC. Residues: CASRQGTGDEQYF.

This chain connects TRBV7-6 to TRBJ2-7, with TRBD2 identical over 12 bases. This CDR3 is 18 amino acids long. V lost 4 bases, J lost 0 bases, and 10 bases stayed unmatched. Germline V CDR1 and CDR2: SGHVS, FNYEAQ. CDR3 amino acids: CASSSWTSGASRSYEQYF. For the CDR3, the DNA is TGTGCCAGCAGCTCTTGGACTAGCGGGGCGAGCCGCTCCTACGAGCAGTACTTC.

The chain recombines TRBV28 with TRBJ2-2, with 9 nucleotides matching TRBD1. CDR1 and CDR2 from the germline V gene are MDHEN and SYDVKM. V lost 3 bases and J lost 0; bases outside the gene matches: 11. The CDR3 is 19 amino acids. The CDR3 sequence is CASSFYHLTGGPNTGELFF. The CDR3 bases are TGTGCCAGCAGTTTTTACCACCTAACAGGGGGCCCGAACACCGGGGAGCTGTTTTTT.

The CDR3 is CASRRQGAASVPFNYGYTF. DNA of the CDR3: TGTGCCAGTAGACGACAGGGGGCTGCTTCTGTTCCTTTTAACTATGGCTACACCTTC. This sequence joins TRBV19 and TRBJ1-2; 10 bases align to TRBD1. The CDR3 length is 19 residues. In germline, CDR1 is LNHDA, CDR2 SQIVND (reference sequence). J gave up 1 base and V 6 bases, and 17 bases lay outside the gene matches.

This chain joins TRBV5-8 and TRBJ2-7, with TRBD2 as a possible D gene (5 bases). CDR1 and CDR2 from the germline V gene are SGHTS and YDEGEE. CDR3 size: 15 residues. The V end lost 2 bases, the J end lost 7 bases, and 19 bases lay between the germline ends. The CDR3 sequence is CASSFREGVLGEQYF. The CDR3 bases are TGTGCCAGCAGCTTTAGAGAGGGAGTTCTTGGGGAGCAGTACTTC.

The chain links TRBV19 to TRBJ1-2; 9 nucleotides align to TRBD1. From germline, CDR1 is LNHDA and CDR2 SQIVND (reference sequence). The V and J ends lost 7 bases and 2 bases, in that order; junction bases with no gene match: 5. This CDR3 comprises 14 residues. The CDR3, as DNA: TGTGCCAGTACCTCTGGACAGGGGAACTATGGCTACACCTTC. Its translation is CASTSGQGNYGYTF.

V and J are TRBV15 and TRBJ1-5; 8 nucleotides match TRBD1. Trimming removed 2 bases from V and 2 bases from J; junction bases left unmatched: 8. The germline CDR1 and CDR2 sequences are LNHNV and YYDKDF (reference sequence). The CDR3 is made up of 17 amino acids. CDR3 in DNA: TGTGCCACCAGCAGACCAGGACAGGGAAAAGGCAATCAGCCCCAGCATTTT. It is translated as CATSRPGQGKGNQPQHF.

The chain is built from TRBV5-6 and TRBJ2-1; 7 bases match TRBD1. The V gene's germline CDR1 is SGHDT and CDR2 YYEEEE. The CDR3 extends over 11 amino acids. With 2 bases clipped from V and 16 bases from J, the junction kept 6 bases outside the gene matches. The CDR3 protein is CASSFGTGDFF. In DNA form, the CDR3 reads TGTGCCAGCAGCTTTGGAACAGGGGACTTCTTC.

The CDR3 sequence: CASSSRQVKNTEAFF. DNA for the CDR3: TGTGCCAGCAGCAGCCGACAGGTAAAGAACACTGAAGCTTTCTTT. This sequence joins TRBV7-9 and TRBJ1-1, with D perhaps matching TRBD1 (6 bases). Between the trimmed V and J ends, which lost 5 bases and 1 base, there was a span of 14 bases. The CDR3 runs 15 residues. Germline assignment: CDR1 SEHNR and CDR2 FQNEAQ (reference sequence).

This chain connects TRBV27 to TRBJ2-7; weak D call: TRBD2 (5 bases). Germline loops: CDR1 MNHEY, CDR2 SMNVEV (reference sequence). Trimming removed 2 bases from V and 3 bases from J, with 23 bases in between. This CDR3 region has 18 residues. The CDR3 bases are TGTGCCAGCAGTTTACCCCAATTGACCGGGAAAAAACTCTACGAGCAGTACTTC. It codes for CASSLPQLTGKKLYEQYF.

V gene TRBV9 combines with J gene TRBJ2-2; 11 positions agree with TRBD2. The ends lost 0 bases at V and 3 bases at J; junction bases unmatched: 7. This CDR3 is built from 18 residues. The germline gives CDR1 SGDLS, CDR2 YYNGEE. The CDR3 reads CASSVEVGTSGYTGELFF. The CDR3, as DNA: TGTGCCAGCAGCGTAGAAGTGGGGACTAGCGGCTACACCGGGGAGCTGTTTTTT.

CDR3 amino acids: CASSVTSGRETQYF. The CDR3 region has the DNA TGTGCCAGCAGCGTGACTAGCGGGAGAGAGACCCAGTACTTC. The rearrangement joins TRBV9 to TRBJ2-5; 12 bases agree with TRBD2. The V and J ends lost 2 bases and 4 bases, in that order; junction bases with no gene match: 0. Germline loops: CDR1 SGDLS, CDR2 YYNGEE. This CDR3 region has 14 residues.

The chain uses TRBV20-1 and TRBJ2-5, with D maybe TRBD1 (5 bases). V was clipped by 3 bases and J by 5 bases, with 7 bases between them. The germline gives CDR1 DFQATT, CDR2 SNEGSKA (reference sequence). This CDR3 has 11 residues. CDR3 protein: CSASAGETQYF. The CDR3 DNA follows: TGCAGTGCTAGCGCAGGGGAGACCCAGTACTTC.

The chain is built from TRBV6-5 and TRBJ2-3; a weak D match, TRBD1 (6 bases). In germline, CDR1 is MNHEY, CDR2 SVGAGI. Trimming shortened V by 2 bases and J by 0 bases, and 12 bases separated the two germline ends. The CDR3 extends over 16 amino acids. The DNA of the CDR3 is TGTGCCAGCAGTTACGGGGGCACGCGAAGCACAGATACGCAGTATTTT. Translating gives CASSYGGTRSTDTQYF.

CDR3 sequence (DNA): TGTGCCAGCTCGGCGGGGATGGGAGCAAAACAGCCCCAGCATTTT. Amino acid sequence: CASSAGMGAKQPQHF. The rearrangement joins TRBV6-5 to TRBJ1-5; no definite D call. The V end was cut by 8 bases, the J end by 7 bases, with 21 bases between. The germline V gene has CDR1 MNHEY and CDR2 SVGAGI. The CDR3 length is 15 residues.